This TCR beta chain is from a study of shared clonotypes between healthy human individuals. Study overall: Per-donor plates numbered three CD4 naive, three CD4 memory, two CD8 naive and one CD8 memory.

Trimming cost V 3 bases and J 3 bases, with 9 bases left between them. Looked up from germline, CDR1 is MNHEY and CDR2 is SMNVEV (reference sequence). The CDR3 spans 13 residues. Only Caucasian adults living in Nashville, Tennessee served as donors. CD4+ cells were split into CD45RA+ naive and CD45RA-negative memory subsets. Measured with immunoSEQ multiplex PCR; TCRdb has only the in-frame clones, and not every one. This sample carries a few million clones, around nine tenths of them seen once, and the ten largest clones take 0.11% to 0.15%. About this clone: Antigen: not known. This specimen includes other DNA sequences encoding the same CDR3.

Whole-study results and caveats: Among donors, sharing of clonotypes was expected to be affected by sequencing depth.

The V call is TRBV27, the J call TRBJ2-7; D ambiguous. Sequencing input: naive CD4+ T cells sorted from blood. Described subset: CD45RA+ positively selected. The receptor's source is a man aged 18 to 29 in good health. This CDR3 is CASSFPNSYEQYF. CDR3 sequence (DNA): TGTGCCAGCAGTTTTCCTAACAGCTACGAGCAGTACTTC.